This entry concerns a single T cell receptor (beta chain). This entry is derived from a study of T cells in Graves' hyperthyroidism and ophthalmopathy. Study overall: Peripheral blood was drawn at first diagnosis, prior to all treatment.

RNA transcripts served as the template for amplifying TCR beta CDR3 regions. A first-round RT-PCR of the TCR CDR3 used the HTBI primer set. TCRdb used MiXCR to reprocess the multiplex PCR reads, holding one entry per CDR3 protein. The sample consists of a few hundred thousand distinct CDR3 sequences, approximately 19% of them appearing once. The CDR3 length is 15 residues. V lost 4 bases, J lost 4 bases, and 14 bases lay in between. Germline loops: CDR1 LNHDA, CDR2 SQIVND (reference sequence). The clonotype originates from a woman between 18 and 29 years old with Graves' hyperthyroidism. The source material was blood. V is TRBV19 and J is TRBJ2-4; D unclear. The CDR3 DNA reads TGTGCCAGTAGTAGGGCTAGACTTGATAAAAACATTCAGTACTTC. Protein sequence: CASSRARLDKNIQYF.